This entry lists 25 T cell receptor beta chains sequenced from one sample in a study of Ad26.COV2.S vaccination and SARS-CoV-2 variants. Treatment: roughly 19 received Ad26.COV2.S at low or high dose, single or two shots; 5 received placebo; per-sample allocation not given. Specimens were obtained on day 63 following the first vaccine or placebo injection. The table came from immunoSEQ multiplex PCR; TCRdb's copy has only in-frame clones and leaves some out. The repertoire holds about 350,000 clones, with around 89% as singletons. The material sequenced was peripheral blood, taken in a trial of Ad26.COV2.S vaccine versus placebo. These receptors originate from a person aged 18 to 59 who received the Ad26.COV2.S COVID-19 vaccine or a placebo.

CDR3 sequence: CASRDMNTEAFF. CDR3 coding DNA: TGTGCCAGTAGGGACATGAACACTGAAGCTTTCTTT. V is TRBV19 and J is TRBJ1-1; TRBD1 might be the D (5 bases). The CDR3 spans 12 residues. V lost 6 bases and J lost 0, with 5 bases in between. Germline loops: CDR1 LNHDA, CDR2 SQIVND (reference sequence).

The V gene is TRBV19, the J gene TRBJ1-4; D call uncertain. CDR1 is LNHDA and CDR2 is SQIVND in the germline V gene (reference sequence). With 5 bases removed from V and 2 bases from J, the gap between germline ends came to 9 bases. This CDR3 contains 14 residues. CDR3 in DNA: TGTGCCAGTAGTTCAAGGGCGACTAATGAAAAACTGTTTTTT. Protein product: CASSSRATNEKLFF.

The chain couples TRBV27 to TRBJ2-5, with a weak D call TRBD1 (6 bases). The V end lost 3 bases, the J end lost 5 bases, and 13 bases lay between the germline ends. The CDR3 contains 14 residues. Germline lookup yields CDR1 MNHEY and CDR2 SMNVEV (reference sequence). CDR3 sequence (DNA): TGTGCCAGCAGTTTGGACAGAAGTTCGGAGACCCAGTACTTC. It codes for CASSLDRSSETQYF.

In its sample, this clone was seen a few times. This rearrangement joins TRBV2 to TRBJ2-6; 8 bases match TRBD1. Germline assignment: CDR1 SNHLY and CDR2 FYNNEI. CDR3 length: 19 residues. V was clipped by 4 bases and J by 0 bases; unmatched bases: 11. The CDR3 coding sequence is TGTGCCAGCAGTGGGACAGGGTACGAACGACACTCTGGGGCCAACGTCCTGACTTTC. The encoded protein is CASSGTGYERHSGANVLTF.

The V call is TRBV5-4, the J call TRBJ2-2; tentatively, D is TRBD1 (5 bases). Germline values: CDR1 SGHNT, CDR2 YYREEE (reference sequence). Trimming left V 3 bases short and J 4 bases short, with 10 bases between. CDR3 length: 14 residues. This CDR3 is CASSWGSITGELFF. CDR3 sequence (DNA): TGTGCCAGCAGCTGGGGCTCAATCACCGGGGAGCTGTTTTTT.

V is TRBV15 and J is TRBJ1-1; a possible D gene is TRBD1 (5 bases). There are 16 residues in the CDR3. The V gene's germline CDR1 is LNHNV and CDR2 YYDKDF (reference sequence). The V gene lost 0 bases and the J gene lost 3 bases, with 14 bases spanning the gap. The CDR3 sequence: CATSRDRAVLDTEAFF. Written as DNA, the CDR3 is TGTGCCACCAGCAGAGACAGGGCTGTACTGGACACTGAAGCTTTCTTT.

CDR3 amino acids: CASSRMRTSGANVLTF. The CDR3 coding sequence is TGCGCCAGCAGCCGTATGAGGACCTCTGGGGCCAACGTCCTGACTTTC. This chain links TRBV4-3 with TRBJ2-6, with D unresolved. CDR3 size: 16 residues. Trimming stripped 4 bases from V and 0 bases from J, with 10 bases between. CDR1 LGHNA and CDR2 YSLEER come from the germline V gene.

The chain has TRBV10-3 and TRBJ2-7; D may correspond to TRBD1 or TRBD2 (6 bases each). V was cut by 4 bases and J by 4 bases, with 26 bases left in between. The CDR3 consists of 18 residues. Per germline, CDR1 ENHRY and CDR2 SYGVKD. DNA of the CDR3: TGTGCCATCAGTGTGTTTTCCGGGACACCAGGGGAGGATTACGAGCAGTACTTC. Its translation is CAISVFSGTPGEDYEQYF.

The rearrangement joins TRBV5-4 to TRBJ2-5, with 10 nucleotides matching TRBD2. CDR3 length equals 15 residues. CDR1 and CDR2 from the germline V gene are SGHNT and YYREEE (reference sequence). With 3 bases clipped from V and 2 bases from J, the junction kept 4 bases outside the gene matches. CDR3: CASSSKLAGQETQYF. The CDR3, as DNA: TGTGCCAGCAGCTCAAAACTAGCGGGGCAAGAGACCCAGTACTTC.

The V and J genes are TRBV6-6 and TRBJ2-1; no reliable D call. The CDR3 extends over 13 amino acids. CDR1 is MNHNY, CDR2 SVGAGI, per germline (reference sequence). Trimming took 2 bases from V and 7 from J, leaving 9 bases between them. In nucleotides, the CDR3 is TGTGCCAGCAGTTACCCCGCGTCGAATGAGCAGTTCTTC. It codes for CASSYPASNEQFF.

The chain has TRBV29-1 and TRBJ2-7, with a tentative D call TRBD2 (7 bases). In germline, CDR1 is SQVTM, CDR2 ANQGSEA. V was cut by 1 base and J by 4 bases, with 17 bases left in between. There are 15 residues in the CDR3. The CDR3 region is CSVEALGGQRYEQYF. DNA for the CDR3: TGCAGCGTTGAAGCTTTGGGGGGGCAGAGGTACGAGCAGTACTTC.

This CDR3 is CASSHRTGYQETQYF. DNA of the CDR3: TGCGCCAGCAGCCACCGGACAGGTTACCAAGAGACCCAGTACTTC. V is TRBV5-1 and J is TRBJ2-5; 7 nucleotides match TRBD1. The J segment lost 0 bases and the V segment lost 4 bases, leaving 6 bases of the junction unmatched. CDR1 and CDR2 (germline): SGHRS, YFSETQ. This CDR3 has 15 amino acids.

The chain joins TRBV15 to TRBJ2-5; TRBD1 agrees at 7 bases. The CDR3 sequence is 16 residues long. V shed 6 bases and J 5 bases; nucleotides not matched to a gene: 15. CDR1 is LNHNV, CDR2 YYDKDF, per germline (reference sequence). The CDR3 region has the DNA TGTGCCACCAGTAAACGTACCCAGGGGGTTGGGGAGACCCAGTACTTC. It yields the protein CATSKRTQGVGETQYF.

The CDR3 DNA sequence: TGTGCCAGCAGCTTAGGCCTCGGGGCCCCTTACGAGCAGTACTTC. Protein product: CASSLGLGAPYEQYF. This chain joins TRBV7-9 and TRBJ2-7, with D tentatively TRBD1 or TRBD2 (5 bases each). The CDR3 contains 15 residues. CDR1 SEHNR and CDR2 FQNEAQ come from the germline V gene (reference sequence). Trimming left V 1 base short and J 4 bases short, with 14 bases between.

The genes are TRBV15 and TRBJ1-2; D remains ambiguous. In germline, CDR1 is LNHNV, CDR2 YYDKDF (reference sequence). The CDR3 runs to 15 residues. Between the trimmed V and J ends, which lost 0 bases and 4 bases, there was a span of 12 bases. CDR3 DNA sequence: TGTGCCACCAGCAGAGACAGGTTGGGGATCTATGGCTACACCTTC. Encoded protein: CATSRDRLGIYGYTF.

The V call is TRBV10-3, the J call TRBJ2-5; the match to TRBD2 covers 14 bases. CDR1 is ENHRY, CDR2 SYGVKD, per germline. The CDR3 has 20 residues. V shed 0 bases, J shed 0 bases, and the junction held 9 bases outside the gene matches. The DNA of the CDR3 is TGTGCCATCAGTGAGTCGAAAGGACTAGCGGGGGGTCCGTACCAAGAGACCCAGTACTTC. It codes for CAISESKGLAGGPYQETQYF.

This sequence joins TRBV3-1 (or the pseudogene TRBV3-2) and TRBJ2-7; D is perhaps TRBD2 (5 bases). The length of the CDR3 is 16 residues. Per the germline V gene, CDR1 is LGHDT and CDR2 is YNNKEL (reference sequence). V lost 3 bases and J 1 base, leaving 16 bases between the germline ends. The CDR3 reads CASSQDPRTPSYEQYF. CDR3 bases: TGTGCCAGCAGCCAGGATCCCCGGACTCCTTCCTACGAGCAGTACTTC.

The V and J genes are TRBV30 and TRBJ1-2, with 10 bases lining up with TRBD1. Losses at the gene ends were 2 bases for V and 8 bases for J; bases not matched to a gene: 5. Germline loops: CDR1 GTSNPN, CDR2 SVGIG (reference sequence). This CDR3 spans 13 amino acids. The CDR3 reads CAWSPGTGEGYTF. CDR3 nucleotides: TGTGCCTGGAGTCCCGGGACAGGGGAAGGCTACACCTTC. Filled out from reference TRBV30 and TRBJ1-2, the complete variable domain reads SQTIHQWPATLVQPVGSPLSLECTVEGTSNPNLYWYRQAAGRGLQLLFYSVGIGQISSEVPQNLSASRPQDRQFILSSKKLLLSDSGFYLCAWSPGTGEGYTFGSGTRLTVV.

The chain employs TRBV4-1 and TRBJ1-4, with D possibly being TRBD1 (6 bases). The V end lost 2 bases, the J end lost 2 bases, and 12 bases lay between the germline ends. Looked up from germline, CDR1 is MGHRA and CDR2 is YSYEKL. The CDR3 sequence is 16 residues long. The CDR3 sequence is CASSQINRVTNEKLFF. In DNA, the CDR3 is TGCGCCAGCAGCCAAATAAACAGGGTTACTAATGAAAAACTGTTTTTT.

V is TRBV6-5 and J is TRBJ1-6; no definite D call. CDR1 MNHEY and CDR2 SVGAGI come from the germline V gene. The CDR3 sequence is 16 residues long. Trimming left V 0 bases short and J 2 bases short, with 8 bases between. The CDR3 protein is CASSYSPTTYNSPLHF. The CDR3 coding sequence is TGTGCCAGCAGTTACTCCCCCACAACCTATAATTCACCCCTCCACTTT.

This clone has only one observation. The chain recombines TRBV15 with TRBJ2-7; TRBD1 matches 12 bases. The CDR3 length is 16 residues. In germline, CDR1 is LNHNV, CDR2 YYDKDF (reference sequence). V gave up 1 base and J gave up 4 bases; unmatched junction bases: 5. The CDR3 spells CATSRGGTGGRYEQYF. The CDR3 DNA is TGTGCCACCAGCAGAGGAGGGACAGGGGGCAGGTACGAGCAGTACTTC.

V is TRBV6-5 and J is TRBJ1-1; 7 bases agree with TRBD1. There are 13 residues in the CDR3. With V trimmed by 2 bases and J by 7 bases, 4 bases remained unmatched. Germline CDR1 MNHEY, CDR2 SVGAGI. CDR3 nucleotide sequence: TGTGCCAGCAGTTACGGGACAGCTCTTGAAGCTTTCTTT. Amino acid sequence: CASSYGTALEAFF.

The rearrangement joins TRBV27 to TRBJ2-5; 9 bases align to TRBD2. V shed 5 bases, J shed 4 bases, and the junction held 14 bases outside the gene matches. This CDR3 is built from 17 residues. Per the germline V gene, CDR1 is MNHEY and CDR2 is SMNVEV (reference sequence). CDR3 amino acids: CASSTLLGLAGVETQYF. Written as DNA, the CDR3 is TGTGCCAGCAGTACCCTCTTGGGATTAGCGGGAGTAGAGACCCAGTACTTC.

The rearrangement joins TRBV29-1 to TRBJ1-5; no clear D. V lost 4 bases and J lost 6, with 13 bases in between. Per germline, CDR1 SQVTM and CDR2 ANQGSEA. The CDR3 sequence is 13 residues long. The CDR3 is CSVAHTWGQPQHF. The CDR3, as DNA: TGCAGCGTTGCACACACGTGGGGTCAGCCCCAGCATTTT.

This chain connects TRBV7-6 to TRBJ1-6; maybe TRBD1 (6 bases). V was shortened by 1 base and J by 6 bases, with 13 bases between the two germline ends. Germline V lookup: CDR1 SGHVS, CDR2 FNYEAQ. The CDR3 has 16 amino acids. As DNA, the CDR3 is TGTGCCAGCAGCTTAGGGGGGCGAAATGGTAATTCACCCCTCCACTTT. This gives the protein CASSLGGRNGNSPLHF.